One T cell receptor beta chain is described in this entry. The target antigen is unknown. Every TCR beta cDNA library bore unique molecular identifiers. cDNA molecules numbering 450,000 to 650,000 came from roughly 1.1 to 9.2 million T cells. A single record per CDR3 protein comes from TCRdb applying MiXCR to the PCR reads. This table has about 430,000 distinct CDR3 sequences, less than 40% appearing once. This sample was taken from a study of post-analysis software for immune sequencing data. Whole-study results and caveats: Among 5 or 6 TRBV segments more frequent in patients than controls were TRBV5-6, TRBV5-1 and TRBV20-1.

V was clipped by 6 bases and J by 4 bases, with 10 bases between them. This CDR3 has 14 amino acids. Sample: blood. The receptor's source is a girl aged 2-10 years with multiple sclerosis. The chain links TRBV12-3 or TRBV12-4 to TRBJ2-6; D perhaps matches TRBD1 (6 bases). The CDR3 nucleotides are TGTGCCAGCAGGGGACACTCAGGGGCCAACGTCCTGACTTTC. This gives the protein CASRGHSGANVLTF.